The source of this TCR beta chain is a study of T cells in localized non-small cell lung cancer. The study, taken as a whole, reports: The appearance of a median about 60 of the top 100 tumor clones was seen in adjacent lung. Density of T cells in blood, when higher, went with longer overall survival. Heterogeneity remains possible because sequencing was limited to only one tumor region.

CDR3 length: 16 residues. V lost 0 bases to trimming and J lost 1 base; unmatched junction nucleotides: 5. Germline loops: CDR1 GTSNPN, CDR2 SVGIG (reference sequence). This clone was detected once. Antigen specificity is unknown. Produced via immunoSEQ multiplex PCR; TCRdb's table is partial and in-frame only. Among about 1,300 clones listed, about 30% were seen once. The rearrangement joins TRBV30 to TRBJ2-3; 9 bases are a match to TRBD1. This sample comprised lung tumor tissue, obtained before any cancer treatment. The TCR sequence derives from a male donor aged 60 or older with stage I lung adenocarcinoma. DNA for the CDR3: TGTGCCTGGAGTGTAGGCGGGACAGGGCGCACAGATACGCAGTATTTT. The encoded protein is CAWSVGGTGRTDTQYF. The full variable domain, with the rest looked up from reference TRBV30 and TRBJ2-3, is SQTIHQWPATLVQPVGSPLSLECTVEGTSNPNLYWYRQAAGRGLQLLFYSVGIGQISSEVPQNLSASRPQDRQFILSSKKLLLSDSGFYLCAWSVGGTGRTDTQYFGPGTRLTVL.